This record concerns one T cell receptor beta chain sequence. Study processing details: Estimates of nucleated cell counts were drawn from the amplification of reference gene primers. Using immunoSEQ multiplex PCR, the repertoire was profiled, and TCRdb retains in-frame clones only, with some absent. The V and J calls and clone size were taken over from that table, and D and trimming were inferred from the DNA. The sample carries 250,000 to 300,000 clones, roughly nine tenths recorded once. This sample was taken from a study of blood T cell repertoires in COVID-19. Study in general: The United States, Italy and Spain provided the acute and convalescent COVID-19 samples.

Sequencing was done on a sample of peripheral blood. The sequence derives from a woman in her 30s with COVID-19, enrolled during active disease.

The CDR3 coding sequence is TGTGCCAGCAGCTTAGACACCCCGAAGCAGTTCTTC. The encoded protein is CASSLDTPKQFF. J is TRBJ2-1 and V is TRBV7-8; no firm D call. The germline V gene has CDR1 SGHVS and CDR2 FQNEAQ. The CDR3 has 12 amino acids. V shed 1 base and J shed 11 bases, with 9 bases lying between them.